Below, 8 T cell receptor beta chains from the same sample are listed, as sequenced in a study of blood T cell repertoires in COVID-19. Clones were sequenced by immunoSEQ multiplex PCR, and TCRdb holds only the in-frame ones, with some missing. Altogether 170,000 or so clones are present, approximately 87% being singletons, with the ten largest covering just under 0.9%. Sequenced: peripheral blood. The source is a woman between 18 and 29 years old who had recovered from COVID-19.

This sequence joins TRBV29-1 and TRBJ2-3; TRBD2 matches at 7 bases. CDR3 size: 14 residues. Germline loops: CDR1 SQVTM, CDR2 ANQGSEA. Trimming took 2 bases from V and 4 from J; bases not matched to a gene: 6. CDR3 nucleotide sequence: TGCAGCGTTGAAAGAGGGAGGGCCCCAGATACGCAGTATTTT. This translates into CSVERGRAPDTQYF.

The chain combines TRBV7-9 with TRBJ1-2; D is unresolved. The CDR3 contains 17 residues. The germline V gene encodes CDR1 SEHNR and CDR2 FQNEAQ (reference sequence). Trimming left V 1 base short and J 0 bases short, with 15 bases between. The CDR3 DNA reads as TGTGCCAGCAGCTTAGACGGAGCCACATTTTCTAACTATGGCTACACCTTC. This sequence encodes CASSLDGATFSNYGYTF.

The CDR3 region is CASSPLEGLAGVTGELFF. Written as DNA, the CDR3 is TGTGCCAGCAGCCCCTTAGAGGGTCTAGCGGGAGTCACCGGGGAGCTGTTTTTT. The chain joins TRBV5-6 to TRBJ2-2; 10 bases are shared with TRBD2. This CDR3 contains 18 residues. Trimming at V came to 4 bases and at J to 4 bases, leaving 13 bases not matched to a gene. The germline CDR1 and CDR2 sequences are SGHDT and YYEEEE.

The chain links TRBV7-9 to TRBJ1-5; D perhaps matches TRBD1 (6 bases). V was pared by 0 bases and J by 7 bases, with 10 bases between. The CDR3 is 14 residues long. Germline CDR1 reads SEHNR; CDR2 reads FQNEAQ (reference sequence). CDR3 loop: CASSLAGGQQPQHF. CDR3 in DNA: TGTGCCAGCAGCTTAGCAGGGGGACAACAGCCCCAGCATTTT. The full variable domain, with the rest looked up from reference TRBV7-9 and TRBJ1-5, is DTGVSQNPRHKITKRGQNVTFRCDPISEHNRLYWYRQTLGQGPEFLTYFQNEAQLEKSRLLSDRFSAERPKGSFSTLEIQRTEQGDSAMYLCASSLAGGQQPQHFGDGTRLSIL.

V and J are TRBV7-9 and TRBJ1-5; 9 bases map to TRBD1. CDR1 and CDR2 from the germline V gene are SEHNR and FQNEAQ (reference sequence). J gave up 2 bases and V 1 base, and 3 bases lay outside the gene matches. This CDR3 spans 16 amino acids. The CDR3 protein is CASSLDRGRGNQPQHF. CDR3 in DNA: TGTGCCAGCAGCTTAGACAGGGGGCGAGGCAATCAGCCCCAGCATTTT.

The chain's CDR3 is CASSAPGQVGADTQYF. Written as DNA, the CDR3 is TGTGCCAGCAGTGCCCCCGGACAGGTGGGGGCAGATACGCAGTATTTT. The chain has TRBV25-1 and TRBJ2-3; 7 bases align to TRBD1. CDR3 size: 16 residues. Trimming cost V 4 bases and J 4 bases; bases outside gene matches: 11. The germline V gene has CDR1 MGHDK and CDR2 SYGVNS.

The chain is built from TRBV7-3 and TRBJ2-7, with 8 nucleotides matching TRBD1. The CDR3 is 15 amino acids. Germline V CDR1 and CDR2: SGHTA, FQGTGA. J was trimmed by 6 bases and V by 0 bases; bases with no gene match: 7. CDR3 sequence (DNA): TGTGCCAGCAGCTTAACGGGACAGGAACGTAGCGAGCAGTACTTC. Translation gives CASSLTGQERSEQYF.

The V gene is TRBV24-1, the J gene TRBJ2-3; a possible D gene is TRBD2 (6 bases). Per the germline V gene, CDR1 is KGHDR and CDR2 is SFDVKD. This CDR3 region has 14 residues. V shed 5 bases and J shed 8 bases, with 16 bases lying between them. This CDR3 is CATSGGGTRVTQYF. The CDR3 DNA follows: TGTGCCACCAGTGGTGGAGGGACCCGAGTTACGCAGTATTTT.